This T cell receptor (beta chain) was obtained from a study of a mutant IDH1 vaccine in newly diagnosed glioma. Study information: Previous treatment comprised radiotherapy, temozolomide, or both, mostly both.

Some clones are missing from TCRdb's copy, which holds only in-frame ones; the method was immunoSEQ multiplex PCR. The sample contains some 29,000 clones, about four fifths of which appear only once. About this clone itself: Its antigen is unknown.

Regarding time point: week 35, safety follow-up. Doses consisted of 300 ug of mutant IDH1 20-mer peptide each, paired with topical imiquimod. Unmatched junction bases numbered 7, after V lost 8 bases and J lost 0 bases. The CDR3 has 14 residues. Germline assignment: CDR1 MNHEY and CDR2 SMNVEV (reference sequence). The source was PBMCs, collected from a glioma patient whose treatment included an IDH1 peptide vaccine. This chain uses TRBV27 with TRBJ2-7, with 7 bases fitting TRBD2. This clonotype was obtained from a man aged 45-65 years with glioma. This CDR3 reads CASRLAAPSYEQYF. Here the CDR3 DNA reads TGTGCCAGCCGTCTAGCGGCCCCCTCCTACGAGCAGTACTTC.